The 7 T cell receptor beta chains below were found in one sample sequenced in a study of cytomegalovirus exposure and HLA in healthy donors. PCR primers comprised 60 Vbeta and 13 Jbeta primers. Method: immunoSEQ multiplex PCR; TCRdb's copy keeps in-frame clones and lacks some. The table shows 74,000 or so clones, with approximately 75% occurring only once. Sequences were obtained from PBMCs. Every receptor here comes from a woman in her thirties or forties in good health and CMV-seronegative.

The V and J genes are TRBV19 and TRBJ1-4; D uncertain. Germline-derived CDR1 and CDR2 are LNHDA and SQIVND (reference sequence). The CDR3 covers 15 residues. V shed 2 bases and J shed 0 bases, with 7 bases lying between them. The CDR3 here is CASSISVATNEKLFF. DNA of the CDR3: TGTGCCAGTAGTATATCTGTCGCAACTAATGAAAAACTGTTTTTT.

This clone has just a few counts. The chain's CDR3 is CASRPAGRQNTGELFF. DNA for the CDR3: TGTGCCAGCAGACCAGCGGGCCGACAAAACACCGGGGAGCTGTTTTTT. The genes are TRBV5-6 and TRBJ2-2, with TRBD2 as a possible D gene (6 bases). The ends were cut back, 5 bases at V and 2 bases at J, with 16 bases in the middle. Germline V gives CDR1 SGHDT, CDR2 YYEEEE. This CDR3 is 16 amino acids long.

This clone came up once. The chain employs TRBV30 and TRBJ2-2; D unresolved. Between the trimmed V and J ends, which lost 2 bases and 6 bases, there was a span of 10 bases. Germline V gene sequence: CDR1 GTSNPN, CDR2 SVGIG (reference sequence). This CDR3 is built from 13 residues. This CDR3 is CAWSISASGELFF. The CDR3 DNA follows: TGTGCCTGGAGTATTAGTGCCTCCGGGGAGCTGTTTTTT.

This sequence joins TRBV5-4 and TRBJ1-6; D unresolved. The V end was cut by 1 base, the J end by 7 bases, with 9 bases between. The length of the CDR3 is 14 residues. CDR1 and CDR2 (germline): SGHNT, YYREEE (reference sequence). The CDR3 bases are TGTGCCAGCAGCTTGTTTGGGCCGAATTCACCCCTCCACTTT. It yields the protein CASSLFGPNSPLHF.

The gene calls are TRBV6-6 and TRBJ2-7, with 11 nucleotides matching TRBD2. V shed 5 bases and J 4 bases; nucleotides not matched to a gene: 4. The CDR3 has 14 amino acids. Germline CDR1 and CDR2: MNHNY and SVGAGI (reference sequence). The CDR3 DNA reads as TGTGCCAGCAGTCGGACTAGCGGGTATTACGAGCAGTACTTC. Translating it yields CASSRTSGYYEQYF.

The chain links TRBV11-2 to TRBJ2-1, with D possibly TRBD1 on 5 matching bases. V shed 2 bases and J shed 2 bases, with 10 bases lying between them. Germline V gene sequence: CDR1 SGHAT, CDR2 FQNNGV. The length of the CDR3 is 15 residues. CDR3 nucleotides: TGTGCCAGCAGCTTATGGACAAAAACCTACAATGAGCAGTTCTTC. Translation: CASSLWTKTYNEQFF.

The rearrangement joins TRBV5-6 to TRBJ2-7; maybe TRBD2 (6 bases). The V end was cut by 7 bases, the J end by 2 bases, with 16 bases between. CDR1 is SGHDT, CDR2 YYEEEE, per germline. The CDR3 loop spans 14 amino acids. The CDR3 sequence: CASSNGGPPYEQYF. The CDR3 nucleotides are TGTGCCAGCTCCAACGGGGGTCCCCCCTACGAGCAGTACTTC.